This T cell receptor beta chain was identified in a study of beta chain features in type 1 diabetes. This CDR3 contains 18 residues. The V gene's germline CDR1 is SGHAT and CDR2 FQDESV (reference sequence). V was clipped by 5 bases and J by 8 bases, with 28 bases between them. A remark on this clone: What it recognizes is unknown.

The authors sorted CD4+ naive, central memory, regulatory and stem cell-like memory cells via CD45RO/CCR7/CD25/CD127/CD95/CD27. Broader study findings: The question of HLA type influencing TCRB rearrangement was one that remained unresolved here. Type 1 diabetes patients had TCRB CDR3s that were shorter (moderately but significantly so) in all four CD4+ subsets.

The isolated RNA, all of it, was reverse transcribed, so expressed TCRB transcripts were what got sequenced. Libraries were prepared by immunoSEQ multiplex PCR; TCRdb keeps only in-frame clonotypes and omits some of them. The table shows a few hundred thousand clones, with just over 20% occurring only once. V and J are TRBV11-1 and TRBJ2-1, with D perhaps given as TRBD1 or TRBD2 (9 bases each). The sequence was obtained from a woman aged 40 to 50 with type 1 diabetes. The specimen was naive CD4+ T cells from blood. The CDR3 is CASSPRTGDSGSSHEQFF. The DNA for the CDR3 is TGTGCCAGCAGCCCCCGGACAGGGGATAGCGGGAGTTCCCATGAGCAGTTCTTC.